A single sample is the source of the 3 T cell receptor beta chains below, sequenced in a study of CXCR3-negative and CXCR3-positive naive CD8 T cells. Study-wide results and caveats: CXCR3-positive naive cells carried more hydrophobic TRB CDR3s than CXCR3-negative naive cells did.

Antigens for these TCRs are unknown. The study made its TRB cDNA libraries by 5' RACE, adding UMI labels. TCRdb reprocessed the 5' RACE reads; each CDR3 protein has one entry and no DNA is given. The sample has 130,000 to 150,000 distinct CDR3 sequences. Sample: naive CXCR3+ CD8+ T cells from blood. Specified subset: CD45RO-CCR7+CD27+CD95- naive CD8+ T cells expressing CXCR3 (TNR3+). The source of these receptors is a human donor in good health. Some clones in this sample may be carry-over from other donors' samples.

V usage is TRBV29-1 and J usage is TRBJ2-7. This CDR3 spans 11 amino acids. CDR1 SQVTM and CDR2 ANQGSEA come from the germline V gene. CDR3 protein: CSVQENYEQYF.

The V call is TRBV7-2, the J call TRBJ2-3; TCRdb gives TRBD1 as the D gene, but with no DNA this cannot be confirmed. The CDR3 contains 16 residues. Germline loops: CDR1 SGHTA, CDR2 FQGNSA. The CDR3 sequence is CASSSDGTGWGDTQYF. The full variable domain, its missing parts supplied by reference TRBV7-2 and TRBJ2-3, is GAGVSQSPSNKVTEKGKDVELRCDPISGHTALYWYRQSLGQGLEFLIYFQGNSAPDKSGLPSDRFSAERTGGSVSTLTIQRTQQEDSAVYLCASSSDGTGWGDTQYFGPGTRLTVL.

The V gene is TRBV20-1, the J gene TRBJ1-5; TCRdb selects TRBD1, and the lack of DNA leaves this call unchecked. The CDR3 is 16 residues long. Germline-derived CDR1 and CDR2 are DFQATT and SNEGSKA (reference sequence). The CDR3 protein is CSATPWPTGSNQPQHF.